These T cell receptor beta chains were read from a single sample in a study of glioma-infiltrating T cells after dendritic cell vaccination. The data were produced by immunoSEQ multiplex PCR, yet TCRdb's version contains in-frame clones alone and is incomplete. Of 85,000 to 100,000 clones in the sample, about 85% were seen once. Sequencing was performed on blood, taken after dendritic cell vaccination. These receptors came from a human donor with glioblastoma. Each CDR3 is given with its conserved first and last residue. A D gene is named only where the DNA matches it firmly. Size is stated for part of the rows, as once, few or many counts, or as a class when the clone is expanded.

>-|TRBJ1-2|-|TRBV30
CAWSGGVSRANYGYTF
TGTGCCTGGAGTGGGGGGGTGTCTAGAGCTAACTATGGCTACACCTTC
>-|TRBJ1-2|-|TRBV6-5
CASSYIAAGGYTF
TGTGCCAGCAGTTACATCGCTGCAGGAGGCTACACCTTC
>-|TRBJ2-5|-|TRBV5-1
CASSLTGAEETQYF
TGCGCCAGCAGCTTGACGGGTGCGGAGGAGACCCAGTACTTC
>-|TRBJ2-1|-|TRBV27
CASSQIRGNEQFF
TGTGCCAGTTCACAGATTAGAGGGAATGAGCAGTTCTTC
>-|TRBJ2-1|few|TRBV11-1
CASSFAGAYNEQFF
TGTGCCAGCAGCTTCGCGGGGGCCTATAATGAGCAGTTCTTC
>-|TRBJ2-1|once|TRBV19
CASSMVAGTGGNEQFF
TGTGCCAGTAGTATGGTTGCGGGTACGGGTGGGAATGAGCAGTTCTTC
>-|TRBJ2-3|-|TRBV5-1
CASSSVGAGADTQYF
TGCGCCAGCAGCTCCGTAGGAGCAGGGGCAGATACGCAGTATTTT
>TRBD2|TRBJ2-2|-|TRBV4-2
CASSHTWGGGRGGELFF
TGTGCCAGCAGCCACACTTGGGGGGGAGGACGGGGCGGGGAGCTGTTTTTT
>TRBD1|TRBJ1-2|once|TRBV5-1
CASSLTGGEYGYTF
TGCGCCAGCAGCTTGACAGGGGGGGAATATGGCTACACCTTC
>-|TRBJ1-2|-|TRBV7-2
CASSPGRGKGLDTF
TGTGCCAGCAGTCCCGGGCGGGGAAAAGGTTTGGACACCTTC
>-|TRBJ1-2|-|TRBV5-1
CASSLQGTYGYTF
TGCGCCAGCAGCTTACAGGGTACCTATGGCTACACCTTC
>TRBD1|TRBJ1-3|-|TRBV2
CASSELGQGDGNTIYF
TGTGCCAGCAGTGAATTGGGACAGGGGGACGGAAACACCATATATTTT